This T cell receptor beta chain was captured by sequencing in a study of immune reconstitution after stem cell transplant in scleroderma. This CDR3 region has 14 residues. Trimming removed 2 bases from V and 4 bases from J; junction bases left unmatched: 4. CDR1 is LNHNV, CDR2 YYDKDF, per germline (reference sequence). This clonotype turned up a few times. Each CDR3 protein gets one entry after TCRdb re-called the RT-PCR reads with MiXCR. The top ten hold 4% to 5% of the sample, which has 5,000 or so distinct CDR3 sequences, 8.5% seen once. The sample was collected before or after autologous hematopoietic stem cell transplantation (not recorded which). The TCR sequence derives from a male donor with systemic sclerosis. This chain links TRBV15 with TRBJ1-2, with TRBD1 matching 7 bases. CDR3 residues: CATSRQGVFYGYTF. The CDR3 bases are TGTGCCACCAGCAGACAGGGGGTATTCTATGGCTACACCTTC.